This T cell receptor beta chain comes out of a study of blood T cell repertoires in COVID-19 (dated by TCRdb to the early 2020s). Regarding the complete study: Samples from collaborators originated in the United States, Italy and Spain and spanned both the acute and convalescent phases of COVID-19. Samples were obtained from the ongoing ImmuneRACE study (first 160 participants) and from about 1,300 subjects provided by 6 global collaborators. Subjects who had been exposed to COVID-19, were actively infected with it, or had recovered from it provided the deeply sampled blood TCRbeta repertoires that made up the dataset. The prospective study material was composed of cDNA or gDNA derived from T cells, B-cell-depleted T cells, or PBMCs. The repertoires were released in a freely available public database meant as a resource for research on the immune response to SARS-CoV-2. Where HLA class I and class II types were available, the types were taken from metadata supplied by the sample provider, not from assay-based typing. The sample metadata nearly always contained a de-identified subject ID, COVID-19 status, age in years and sex. What the work shows at the level of the full study, not this receptor alone: The quantity of clinical and demographic metadata differed by source and by participant and was supplied without curation.

V loses 1 base, J loses 3 bases, and the germline ends lie 13 bases apart. The CDR3, cysteine through phenylalanine, is 15 amino acids long. Just CDR3 DNA is preserved here, 45 bases in frame from base 1. From a lookup of the germline V gene, CDR1 and CDR2 are MGHRA and YSYEKL. Collaborating institutions collected whole blood in K2EDTA tubes following their own protocols. For TCRbeta analysis, collaborator samples were shipped as frozen whole blood, as isolated PBMCs, or as DNA extracted from either sample type. Turning to this clone: Its cognate antigen has yet to be identified. Nothing much larger sits one base from this clone, and base qualities are not available.

TCRbeta CDR3 regions were amplified from genomic DNA using the immunoSEQ Assay, a bias-controlled multiplex PCR. On the study's bioinformatics: The number of nucleated cells in each sample was estimated from the amplification of reference gene primers within the assay. To quantify the absolute abundance of each unique TCRbeta CDR3 rearrangement, sequence reads were collapsed and filtered. Productive Simpson clonality was computed per sample as the square root of Simpson's diversity index over productive rearrangements. TCRdb holds this immuneACCESS table with in-frame rearrangements only. Some clones are missing; in checked studies, unresolved V genes explain under half, and the rest has no known cause. That table gives V, J and clone size, and the DNA gave D and trimming. This sample holds 140,000 to 150,000 clones; around 90% were observed only once. In total, the top ten clones hold about 1.7% of the sample.

Specimen: peripheral blood. The sequence is built from TRBV4-1 and TRBJ2-7; the D gene is possibly TRBD1, with 6 bases matching. The TCR comes from a woman aged 45-59 years with acute or convalescent COVID-19. The nucleotide sequence reads as follows: TGCGCCAGCAGCCAAGTGAAGGGGGATGGCTACGAGCAGTACTTC. It translates to CASSQVKGDGYEQYF.